Presented here are 24 T cell receptor beta chains from one specimen sequenced in a study of breast tumors, draining lymph nodes, adjacent tissues. TCRdb redid the calling of the multiplex PCR reads with MiXCR, one entry per CDR3 protein. The profile shows about 180,000 distinct CDR3 sequences, roughly 30% of them singletons. Axillary draining lymph nodes of breast cancer patients supplied the node samples. Sequenced material: axillary lymph node tissue. The source is a female donor with breast cancer. Some clones in this sample may be carry-over from other donors' samples.

J is TRBJ1-1 and V is TRBV20-1, with D perhaps matching TRBD1 (5 bases). Trimming stripped 5 bases from V and 7 bases from J, with 17 bases between. Germline V gene data show CDR1 as DFQATT and CDR2 as SNEGSKA (reference sequence). The CDR3 has 13 amino acids. CDR3: CSAWDPNSVEAFF. CDR3 nucleotides: TGCAGTGCTTGGGACCCGAATTCCGTTGAAGCTTTCTTT.

This clonotype was seen repeatedly, ten times or more. The rearrangement joins TRBV9 to TRBJ1-3, with no clear D. The CDR3 loop spans 18 amino acids. The V end lost 3 bases, the J end lost 2 bases, and 21 bases lay between the germline ends. The germline V gene encodes CDR1 SGDLS and CDR2 YYNGEE. The CDR3, as DNA: TGTGCCAGCAGCGCACGCCTTGTTTCACCTCTACCTGGAAACACCATATATTTT. Translation gives CASSARLVSPLPGNTIYF.

The chain is built from TRBV6-6 and TRBJ1-5, with D perhaps TRBD1 (6 bases). Between the trimmed V and J ends, which lost 4 bases and 9 bases, there was a span of 19 bases. Germline-derived CDR1 and CDR2 are MNHNY and SVGAGI (reference sequence). CDR3 length equals 15 residues. The CDR3 DNA reads TGTGCCAGCAGTTGGGTCCTAGGGGGATCAGGGCCCCAGCATTTT. It specifies CASSWVLGGSGPQHF.

V and J are TRBV12-3 or TRBV12-4 and TRBJ1-1, with TRBD1 as a possible D gene (6 bases). Deletions cut 4 bases from V and 0 bases from J, with 12 bases between. This CDR3 is 15 amino acids long. CDR3 in DNA: TGTGCCAGCAGTTGGGTAGACAGGATGAACACTGAAGCTTTCTTT. This translates into CASSWVDRMNTEAFF.

As concerns this clonotype: A much larger clone sits a single nucleotide away, making a read error possible. The chain links TRBV11-3 to TRBJ2-7; 7 nucleotides match TRBD1. The CDR3 totals 15 residues. Germline values: CDR1 SGHNT, CDR2 YENEEA. CDR3 in amino acids: CASSSGTASNYEQCF. The CDR3 DNA is TGTGCCAGCAGCTCCGGGACAGCGTCGAACTACGAGCAGTGCTTC.

As concerns this clonotype: A read error may explain this, as a much larger clone is one base away. The rearrangement links TRBV5-6 to TRBJ2-5, with 7 positions matching TRBD1. The CDR3 is 13 residues long. From germline, CDR1 is SGHDT and CDR2 YYEEEE. The CDR3: CASSIGTVSRPCF. The CDR3 nucleotides are TGTGCCAGCAGCATCGGGACAGTTTCTCGCCCTTGCTTC.

This clonotype has a count of ten or more. The chain employs TRBV12-5 and TRBJ1-2, with D hard to call. The CDR3 has 13 amino acids. Trimming removed 1 base from V and 5 bases from J, with 8 bases in between. Germline values: CDR1 LGHNT, CDR2 FRNRAP. The CDR3 coding sequence is TGTGCTAGTGGTTTGGACAGAACTTATGGCTACACCTTC. Protein: CASGLDRTYGYTF. The variable domain in full, with the rest retrieved from reference TRBV12-5 and TRBJ1-2, is DARVTQTPRHKVTEMGQEVTMRCQPILGHNTVFWYRQTMMQGLELLAYFRNRAPLDDSGMPKDRFSAEMPDATLATLKIQPSEPRDSAVYFCASGLDRTYGYTFGSGTRLTVV.

The chain combines TRBV7-8 with TRBJ2-3, with 10 positions matching TRBD2. V gave up 6 bases and J gave up 11 bases; unmatched junction bases: 11. This CDR3 spans 14 amino acids. The germline gives CDR1 SGHVS, CDR2 FQNEAQ. In DNA form, the CDR3 reads TGTGCCAGCAGGGGGAGCGGGAGGGCCGGTGAGCAGTATTTT. Translated: CASRGSGRAGEQYF.

This clonotype was detected only a few times. An end of the junction does not agree with germline; a read error may underlie this. J is TRBJ1-1 and V is TRBV7-6; no clear D. Germline V gene data show CDR1 as SGHVS and CDR2 as FNYEAQ. The CDR3 totals 15 residues. The DNA for the CDR3 is TGTGCCAGCAGCTCCCAGGCGGGGAGGTCGACTGAAGCTTTTTTT. Protein product: CASSSQAGRSTEAFF.

This clonotype has only a few counts. It is likely a read error, because the conserved phenylalanine at the end of the CDR3 is missing. The limits of the CDR3 on the DNA are not certain, so only TCRdb's listed CDR3 is given. This chain joins TRBV10-2 and TRBJ2-1. The CDR3 spans 8 residues, counting both ends. Germline V CDR1 and CDR2: WSHSY, SAAADI. The CDR3 loop is CASPRARD.

The rearrangement joins TRBV19 to TRBJ1-5; maybe TRBD1 (6 bases). Germline V gives CDR1 LNHDA, CDR2 SQIVND (reference sequence). This CDR3 comprises 13 residues. With 4 bases removed from V and 9 bases from J, the gap between germline ends came to 13 bases. The CDR3 sequence: CASSRVGGPPQHF. In DNA form, the CDR3 reads TGTGCCAGTAGTAGGGTGGGGGGGCCGCCCCAGCATTTT.

There are many counts of this clonotype. The chain joins TRBV6-6 to TRBJ2-1, with D perhaps TRBD1 (6 bases). V lost 2 bases to trimming and J lost 10 bases, with 21 bases between them. The CDR3 is 16 amino acids. Germline V gene lookup returns CDR1 MNHNY and CDR2 SVGAGI (reference sequence). This CDR3 is CASSYPIRLATGEQFF. In nucleotides, the CDR3 is TGTGCCAGCAGTTACCCCATCCGCTTGGCCACAGGGGAGCAGTTCTTC.

The CDR3 DNA is TGTGCCAGCAGCTTAGCTGGGGGCGGTTTCATAGATACGCAGTATTTT. Its protein is CASSLAGGGFIDTQYF. The chain carries TRBV11-3 and TRBJ2-3; maybe TRBD1 (6 bases). The ends were cut back, 1 base at V and 5 bases at J, with 16 bases in the middle. The germline V gene has CDR1 SGHNT and CDR2 YENEEA. The CDR3 loop spans 16 amino acids. The full variable domain, its missing parts supplied by reference TRBV11-3 and TRBJ2-3, is EAGVVQSPRYKIIEKKQPVAFWCNPISGHNTLYWYLQNLGQGPELLIRYENEEAVDDSQLPKDRFSAERLKGVDSTLKIQPAELGDSAVYLCASSLAGGGFIDTQYFGPGTRLTVL.

As regards this clonotype: The CDR3 carries no conserved terminal phenylalanine or tryptophan, so it likely arises from a read error. The DNA is omitted, as the CDR3 cannot be located on it reliably, and the CDR3 follows TCRdb's listing. The genes are TRBV2 and TRBJ1-6. The CDR3 is 10 amino acids long, termini counted. Germline V gene data show CDR1 as SNHLY and CDR2 as FYNNEI. CDR3 loop: CASRIRQLNY.

This clonotype was picked up many times. CDR3 DNA sequence: TGTGCCAGCAGCTTGGAGGCAGGGGGTGGCTACACCTTC. Protein product: CASSLEAGGGYTF. The V gene is TRBV5-8, the J gene TRBJ1-2; 7 bases are a match to TRBD1. The germline CDR1 and CDR2 sequences are SGHTS and YDEGEE. With V trimmed by 0 bases and J by 7 bases, 3 bases remained unmatched. The CDR3 extends over 13 amino acids.

This clonotype was detected many times. This chain joins TRBV6-5 and TRBJ2-7; a weak D match, TRBD1 (5 bases). The V end lost 0 bases, the J end lost 2 bases, and 8 bases lay between the germline ends. Germline-derived CDR1 and CDR2 are MNHEY and SVGAGI. CDR3 length equals 14 residues. DNA of the CDR3: TGTGCCAGCAGTTACTCGGGGCAGACCTACGAGCAGTACTTC. Protein: CASSYSGQTYEQYF.

This clonotype was counted at least ten times. The chain has TRBV12-3 or TRBV12-4 and TRBJ2-7; D gene ambiguous. This CDR3 contains 14 residues. V was shortened by 3 bases and J by 6 bases, with 15 bases between the two germline ends. In DNA form, the CDR3 reads TGTGCCAGCAGTTTTCGCCCCGGGTCTTCCGAGCAGTACTTC. Translating it yields CASSFRPGSSEQYF.

On this clonotype itself: A much larger clone lies a single base off, so this may be a read error. The chain couples TRBV13 to TRBJ2-7, with D perhaps given as TRBD1 or TRBD2 (5 bases each). This CDR3 has 14 amino acids. The germline gives CDR1 PRHDT, CDR2 FYEKMQ (reference sequence). The CDR3 DNA reads as TGTGCCAGCGGCTTGACCGAGGGGCTCAACGAGCAGTACTTC. This translates into CASGLTEGLNEQYF.

Many counts were recorded for this clonotype. The chain joins TRBV7-2 to TRBJ2-3; tentatively, D is TRBD1 (5 bases). CDR1 is SGHTA, CDR2 FQGNSA, per germline. The germline V and J ends were trimmed by 5 bases and 3 bases, with 9 bases remaining between them. There are 13 residues in the CDR3. The DNA for the CDR3 is TGTGCCAGCAGCACACAGGTTACAGATACGCAGTATTTT. Translated, it gives CASSTQVTDTQYF.

Of note for this clonotype: Mismatch with germline at one junction end may stem from a read error. The gene calls are TRBV10-3 and TRBJ2-5; 7 bases are shared with TRBD2. Per the germline V gene, CDR1 is ENHRY and CDR2 is SYGVKD. The CDR3 is 17 amino acids. The CDR3 DNA is TGTGCCATCAGTGAGCGGGGGAGGGGTGCGGCTCAAGGGACCCAGTACTTC. It translates to CAISERGRGAAQGTQYF.

The DNA for the CDR3 is TGTGCCAGCAGCGTAGGCCAGCGGGAGAGCGGGGCCAACGTCCTGACTTTC. Translating it yields CASSVGQRESGANVLTF. The J gene is TRBJ2-6, the V gene TRBV9, with TRBD2 matching 8 bases. V shed 0 bases and J 4 bases; nucleotides not matched to a gene: 6. Per the germline V gene, CDR1 is SGDLS and CDR2 is YYNGEE. This CDR3 is 17 amino acids long.

Comments on this clonotype: A much more abundant neighbour one base away suggests this may be a read error. The chain carries TRBV5-6 and TRBJ2-2; either TRBD1 or TRBD2 may fit D (5 bases each). From germline, CDR1 is SGHDT and CDR2 YYEEEE. The CDR3 is 16 residues long. CDR3 amino acids: CTSSPRGPSPTGELFF. The DNA for the CDR3 is TGTACCAGCAGCCCGAGGGGACCTTCGCCCACCGGGGAGCTGTTTTTT. The full variable domain, with the rest looked up from reference TRBV5-6 and TRBJ2-2, is DAGVTQSPTHLIKTRGQQVTLRCSPKSGHDTVSWYQQALGQGPQFIFQYYEEEERQRGNFPDRFSGHQFPNYSSELNVNALLLGDSALYLCTSSPRGPSPTGELFFGEGSRLTVL.

This clonotype was counted many times. CDR3 loop: CSGTYRDRGYYEQYF. The CDR3 DNA reads TGCAGCGGAACCTACCGGGACAGGGGGTATTACGAGCAGTACTTC. The V call is TRBV29-1, the J call TRBJ2-7, with TRBD1 matching over 11 bases. The CDR3 is 15 residues long. Per the germline V gene, CDR1 is SQVTM and CDR2 is ANQGSEA. Trimming at V came to 7 bases and at J to 4 bases, leaving 12 bases not matched to a gene.

Regarding this clonotype: This sequence may be a read error, since a much larger clone differs from it by one base. CDR3 residues: CASGFVGNEQFF. The CDR3 DNA reads as TGTGCTAGTGGTTTCGTCGGCAATGAGCAGTTCTTC. The rearrangement uses TRBV12-5 and TRBJ2-1; D remains unclear. Trimming took off 3 bases at V and 6 bases at J, with 6 bases between the two ends. This CDR3 is 12 amino acids long. CDR1 and CDR2 (germline): LGHNT, FRNRAP.